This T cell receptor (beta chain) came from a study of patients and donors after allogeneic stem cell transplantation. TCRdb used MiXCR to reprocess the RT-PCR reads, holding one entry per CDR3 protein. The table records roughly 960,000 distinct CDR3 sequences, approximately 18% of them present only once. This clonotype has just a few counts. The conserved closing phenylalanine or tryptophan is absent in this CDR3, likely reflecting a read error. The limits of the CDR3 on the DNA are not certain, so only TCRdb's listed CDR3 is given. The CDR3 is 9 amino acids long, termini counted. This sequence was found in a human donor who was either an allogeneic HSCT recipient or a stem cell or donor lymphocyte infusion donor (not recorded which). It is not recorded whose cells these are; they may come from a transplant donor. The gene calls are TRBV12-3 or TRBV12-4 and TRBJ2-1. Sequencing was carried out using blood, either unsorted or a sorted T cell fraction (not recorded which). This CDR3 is CASRDTPFD.